This TCR beta chain was captured in a study of shared clonotypes between healthy human individuals. Generated by immunoSEQ multiplex PCR, the TCRdb table keeps only in-frame clones and is missing some. This sample has around 2.1 million clones, with under 97% found just once. Losses at the gene ends were 4 bases for V and 0 bases for J; bases not matched to a gene: 4. The CDR3 has 15 amino acids. From germline, CDR1 is MNHEY and CDR2 SVGAGI. The V gene is TRBV6-5, the J gene TRBJ2-3; 7 positions match TRBD1. This TCR was recovered from a man aged 18 to 30 in good health. The material sequenced was naive CD4+ T cells sorted from blood. This sample's subset: CD45RA+ positively selected. For the CDR3, the DNA is TGTGCCAGCAGTTCGGGACAGCGTAGCACAGATACGCAGTATTTT. As protein: CASSSGQRSTDTQYF.